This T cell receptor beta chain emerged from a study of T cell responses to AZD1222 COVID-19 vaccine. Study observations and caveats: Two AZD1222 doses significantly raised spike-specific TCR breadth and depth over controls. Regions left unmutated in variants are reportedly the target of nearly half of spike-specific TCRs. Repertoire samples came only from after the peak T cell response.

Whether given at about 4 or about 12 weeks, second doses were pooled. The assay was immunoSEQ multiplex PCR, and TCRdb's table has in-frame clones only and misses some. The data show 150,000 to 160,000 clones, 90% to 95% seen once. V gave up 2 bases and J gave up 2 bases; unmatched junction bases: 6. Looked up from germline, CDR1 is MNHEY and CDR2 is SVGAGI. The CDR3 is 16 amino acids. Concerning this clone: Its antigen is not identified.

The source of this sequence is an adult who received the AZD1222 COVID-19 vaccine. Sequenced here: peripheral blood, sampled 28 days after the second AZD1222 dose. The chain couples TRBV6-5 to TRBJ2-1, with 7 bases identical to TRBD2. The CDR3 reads CASSYGAAGAYNEQFF. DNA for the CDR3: TGTGCCAGCAGTTACGGGGCGGCGGGGGCCTACAATGAGCAGTTCTTC.